One and the same sample provided the 29 T cell receptor beta chains below, sequenced in a study of T cell responses to AZD1222 COVID-19 vaccine. The protocol was immunoSEQ multiplex PCR, while the TCRdb copy is restricted to in-frame clones and leaves out a portion. Here the sample spans 150,000 to 200,000 clones, roughly 93% being singletons. The specimen was peripheral blood, collected on day 0 of AZD1222 vaccination. Receptors originate from an adult in good health.

The chain joins TRBV11-3 to TRBJ2-7; TRBD2 agrees at 7 bases. CDR3 length equals 14 residues. The germline V gene encodes CDR1 SGHNT and CDR2 YENEEA. V gave up 3 bases and J gave up 1 base; unmatched junction bases: 3. CDR3: CASSFTGGSYEQYF. The CDR3 nucleotides read TGTGCCAGCAGCTTCACGGGGGGATCCTACGAGCAGTACTTC.

The chain employs TRBV10-3 and TRBJ2-7, with 9 bases matching TRBD1. CDR1 and CDR2 from the germline V gene are ENHRY and SYGVKD. This CDR3 has 12 residues. The V gene end was trimmed by 4 bases and the J gene end by 13 bases; junction bases not matched to a gene: 8. In DNA form, the CDR3 reads TGTGCCATCAGTGGTAACAGGGGACAGGGTTACTTC. Its translation: CAISGNRGQGYF.

In this sample, this clone turned up a few times. The sample contains more than one DNA sequence encoding this CDR3. The genes are TRBV19 and TRBJ1-1; D call uncertain. There are 13 residues in the CDR3. The germline CDR1 and CDR2 sequences are LNHDA and SQIVND (reference sequence). V was pared by 0 bases and J by 5 bases, with 7 bases between. This CDR3 reads CASSIDGWTEAFF. CDR3 in DNA: TGTGCCAGTAGTATAGATGGGTGGACTGAAGCTTTCTTT.

The chain is built from TRBV5-8 and TRBJ1-1; D is ambiguous. The ends were cut back, 5 bases at V and 3 bases at J, with 11 bases in the middle. This CDR3 has 13 amino acids. Germline lookup yields CDR1 SGHTS and CDR2 YDEGEE. The CDR3 DNA reads TGTGCCAGCAGGTTTCAGCGATACACTGAAGCTTTCTTT. It encodes CASRFQRYTEAFF.

The chain joins TRBV5-4 to TRBJ1-6, with 8 bases aligning to TRBD1. Per the germline V gene, CDR1 is SGHNT and CDR2 is YYREEE (reference sequence). This CDR3 has 15 amino acids. The V and J ends lost 4 bases and 8 bases, in that order; junction bases with no gene match: 8. CDR3 residues: CASSGGQGGDSPLHF. The CDR3 bases are TGTGCCAGCAGCGGTGGACAGGGAGGAGATTCACCCCTCCACTTT.

The V and J genes are TRBV6-5 and TRBJ1-6, with D hard to call. Germline loops: CDR1 MNHEY, CDR2 SVGAGI. The CDR3 contains 13 residues. Trimming shortened V by 0 bases and J by 9 bases, and 6 bases separated the two germline ends. CDR3 region: CASSYSMPSPLHF. The DNA for the CDR3 is TGTGCCAGCAGTTACTCGATGCCTTCACCCCTCCACTTT.

This sequence joins TRBV5-1 and TRBJ2-7; 8 nucleotides align to TRBD1. Trimming at V came to 0 bases and at J to 4 bases, leaving 6 bases not matched to a gene. Germline V gene data show CDR1 as SGHRS and CDR2 as YFSETQ. This CDR3 region has 15 residues. CDR3 amino acids: CASSLAPGGWYEQYF. Written as DNA, the CDR3 is TGCGCCAGCAGCTTGGCTCCAGGGGGCTGGTACGAGCAGTACTTC.

The chain has TRBV18 and TRBJ1-1, with a weak D call TRBD1 (6 bases). This CDR3 comprises 17 residues. Looked up from germline, CDR1 is KGHSH and CDR2 is LQKENI. V lost 2 bases and J 3 bases, leaving 19 bases between the germline ends. The CDR3 here is CASSPRFAGDVYTEAFF. In DNA form, the CDR3 reads TGTGCCAGCTCACCAAGGTTCGCAGGGGACGTTTACACTGAAGCTTTCTTT. Together with reference TRBV18 and TRBJ1-1, the CDR3 gives the full variable domain: NAGVMQNPRHLVRRRGQEARLRCSPMKGHSHVYWYRQLPEEGLKFMVYLQKENIIDESGMPKERFSAEFPKEGPSILRIQQVVRGDSAAYFCASSPRFAGDVYTEAFFGQGTRLTVV.

This clone was recorded once. The J gene is TRBJ1-2, the V gene TRBV13, with unresolved D. Trimming cost V 5 bases and J 5 bases, with 9 bases left between them. CDR1 and CDR2 from the germline V gene are PRHDT and FYEKMQ (reference sequence). This CDR3 comprises 12 residues. The CDR3, as DNA: TGTGCCAGCAGCCCCGGAAGATATGGCTACACCTTC. Its translation is CASSPGRYGYTF.

The chain has TRBV6-1 and TRBJ1-2, with D hard to call. There are 14 residues in the CDR3. V lost 0 bases and J 8 bases, leaving 13 bases between the germline ends. CDR1 is MNHNS and CDR2 is SASEGT in the germline V gene. CDR3 DNA sequence: TGTGCCAGCAGTGAAGCGCAATGGCTCTGGGGCTACACCTTC. This codes for CASSEAQWLWGYTF.

The chain links TRBV5-6 to TRBJ1-2; D is unresolved. This CDR3 spans 13 amino acids. Between the trimmed V and J ends, which lost 0 bases and 7 bases, there was a span of 10 bases. Germline CDR1 and CDR2: SGHDT and YYEEEE. The CDR3 DNA is TGTGCCAGCAGCTTGGTGGGCGGGTTTGGCTACACCTTC. Translated, it gives CASSLVGGFGYTF.

This chain uses TRBV5-8 with TRBJ2-7, with D unresolved. V was cut by 7 bases and J by 7 bases, with 12 bases left in between. Germline V CDR1 and CDR2: SGHTS, YDEGEE. CDR3 length: 11 residues. This CDR3 reads CASPWADEQYF. CDR3 bases: TGTGCCAGCCCCTGGGCTGATGAGCAGTACTTC.

This chain links TRBV19 with TRBJ1-2, with a weak D call TRBD1 (5 bases). Germline V gene data show CDR1 as LNHDA and CDR2 as SQIVND (reference sequence). CDR3 length equals 13 residues. The V end was cut by 2 bases, the J end by 6 bases, with 10 bases between. CDR3 sequence (DNA): TGTGCCAGTAGTATAAGGGGAGCCGATGGCTACACCTTC. Protein: CASSIRGADGYTF.

The rearrangement uses TRBV18 and TRBJ2-3; D not resolved. The V gene's germline CDR1 is KGHSH and CDR2 LQKENI. This CDR3 region has 15 residues. The ends were cut back, 3 bases at V and 0 bases at J, with 10 bases in the middle. This CDR3 reads CASSPPRVSTDTQYF. CDR3 in DNA: TGTGCCAGCTCACCCCCCCGGGTTAGCACAGATACGCAGTATTTT.

V and J are TRBV27 and TRBJ1-1; D gene ambiguous. The CDR3 spans 14 residues. Trimming pared 5 bases from V and 3 bases from J, leaving 13 bases between. In germline, CDR1 is MNHEY, CDR2 SMNVEV (reference sequence). CDR3 residues: CASSLEGKHTEAFF. As DNA, the CDR3 is TGTGCCAGCAGTCTCGAGGGAAAGCACACTGAAGCTTTCTTT.

The V gene is TRBV6-6, the J gene TRBJ1-5; D not resolved. Trimming pared 6 bases from V and 5 bases from J, leaving 17 bases between. CDR1 is MNHNY, CDR2 SVGAGI, per germline (reference sequence). This CDR3 has 15 residues. The CDR3 coding sequence is TGTGCCAGCAGCCAATCATCCCCGCGGGATCAGCCCCAGCATTTT. Encoded protein: CASSQSSPRDQPQHF.

The gene calls are TRBV11-3 and TRBJ2-1; a weak D match, TRBD2 (6 bases). Deletions cut 2 bases from V and 8 bases from J, with 13 bases between. This CDR3 spans 14 amino acids. Germline V CDR1 and CDR2: SGHNT, YENEEA. The CDR3 region is CASSLTREPDEQFF. The CDR3 nucleotides are TGTGCCAGCAGCTTAACGCGGGAACCCGATGAGCAGTTCTTC.

The genes are TRBV18 and TRBJ2-7; 10 nucleotides line up with TRBD1. The CDR3 runs to 15 residues. V lost 5 bases to trimming and J lost 2 bases; unmatched junction nucleotides: 6. CDR1 is KGHSH, CDR2 LQKENI, per germline. The CDR3 sequence is CASSVTGGNTYEQYF. The CDR3 bases are TGTGCCAGCTCAGTGACAGGGGGCAATACCTACGAGCAGTACTTC.

V is TRBV11-2 and J is TRBJ2-7, with 9 bases lining up with TRBD1. With 8 bases clipped from V and 2 bases from J, the junction kept 7 bases outside the gene matches. The CDR3 has 14 residues. The V gene's germline CDR1 is SGHAT and CDR2 FQNNGV. The CDR3 is CASGLGQGPYEQYF. The CDR3, as DNA: TGTGCCAGCGGTCTGGGACAGGGCCCCTACGAGCAGTACTTC.

The V and J genes are TRBV5-1 and TRBJ2-2; TRBD1 aligns across 10 bases. Germline assignment: CDR1 SGHRS and CDR2 YFSETQ. This CDR3 contains 16 residues. Trimming at V came to 5 bases and at J to 5 bases, leaving 9 bases not matched to a gene. CDR3 DNA sequence: TGCGCCAGCAGGTACCCCGGGACAGGGGTAACCGGGGAGCTGTTTTTT. Protein: CASRYPGTGVTGELFF.

This chain links TRBV19 with TRBJ2-7, with D possibly matching TRBD1 (6 bases). V lost 0 bases and J lost 5, with 14 bases in between. The CDR3 contains 15 residues. CDR1 is LNHDA, CDR2 SQIVND, per germline (reference sequence). This CDR3 reads CASSIDGYRANEQYF. The CDR3 nucleotides read TGTGCCAGTAGTATAGATGGATACAGGGCCAACGAGCAGTACTTC.

The rearrangement links TRBV29-1 to TRBJ2-7; tentatively, D is TRBD2 (5 bases). Germline CDR1 SQVTM, CDR2 ANQGSEA. Trimming removed 1 base from V and 4 bases from J, with 14 bases in between. This CDR3 region has 14 residues. CDR3 amino acids: CSVEVYETGYEQYF. CDR3 coding DNA: TGCAGCGTTGAAGTCTACGAAACGGGATACGAGCAGTACTTC.

This chain uses TRBV4-1 with TRBJ1-2; tentatively, D is TRBD1 (5 bases). V shed 8 bases and J shed 5 bases, with 15 bases lying between them. Germline V gives CDR1 MGHRA, CDR2 YSYEKL. The CDR3 has 13 amino acids. The CDR3 DNA reads as TGCGCCAGCGCAGTCCGGGACCTATATGGCTACACCTTC. Translated, it gives CASAVRDLYGYTF.

The chain links TRBV11-2 to TRBJ2-2, with 7 nucleotides matching TRBD1. This CDR3 is 15 amino acids long. Germline V CDR1 and CDR2: SGHAT, FQNNGV. Unmatched junction bases numbered 1, after V lost 2 bases and J lost 1 base. DNA of the CDR3: TGTGCCAGCAGCTTAACAGGGGTGAACACCGGGGAGCTGTTTTTT. Translated: CASSLTGVNTGELFF.

The V and J genes are TRBV3-1 (or the pseudogene TRBV3-2) and TRBJ1-2, with 10 bases aligning to TRBD1. The CDR3 runs to 15 residues. CDR1 and CDR2 from the germline V gene are LGHDT and YNNKEL (reference sequence). V dropped 2 bases and J dropped 8; count of bases not matched to a gene: 8. This CDR3 reads CASSQHGTGDGGYTF. CDR3 bases: TGTGCCAGCAGCCAACATGGGACAGGGGATGGAGGCTACACCTTC.

This clone was seen just once. The V and J genes are TRBV15 and TRBJ1-2; weak D call: TRBD1 (5 bases). CDR1 and CDR2 (germline): LNHNV, YYDKDF (reference sequence). V lost 7 bases and J lost 7, with 19 bases in between. This CDR3 comprises 14 residues. CDR3 residues: CATIKDRGEGGYTF. The CDR3 region has the DNA TGTGCCACCATCAAAGATAGGGGCGAGGGTGGCTACACCTTC.

The chain carries TRBV6-5 and TRBJ1-3; D possibly corresponds to TRBD1 (6 bases). V lost 5 bases, J lost 0 bases, and 8 bases lay in between. CDR3 length: 14 amino acids. Germline CDR1 reads MNHEY; CDR2 reads SVGAGI. The CDR3 bases are TGTGCCAGCAGTACAGGGTTCTCTGGAAACACCATATATTTT. Translated: CASSTGFSGNTIYF.

The sample holds one count of this clone. The CDR3 nucleotides read TGTGCCAGCAGTTTCACAGGACAGAACTATGGCTACACCTTC. Amino acids: CASSFTGQNYGYTF. This chain uses TRBV5-6 with TRBJ1-2, with a tentative D call TRBD1 (6 bases). The CDR3 covers 14 residues. Trimming took 5 bases from V and 2 from J, leaving 13 bases between them. The germline V gene has CDR1 SGHDT and CDR2 YYEEEE. The variable domain in full, completed from reference TRBV5-6 and TRBJ1-2, reads DAGVTQSPTHLIKTRGQQVTLRCSPKSGHDTVSWYQQALGQGPQFIFQYYEEEERQRGNFPDRFSGHQFPNYSSELNVNALLLGDSALYLCASSFTGQNYGYTFGSGTRLTVV.

This clone is a singleton in its sample. The rearrangement links TRBV7-9 to TRBJ2-5, with D tentatively TRBD2 (5 bases). This CDR3 has 16 amino acids. The germline V gene encodes CDR1 SEHNR and CDR2 FQNEAQ (reference sequence). With 9 bases removed from V and 3 bases from J, the gap between germline ends came to 23 bases. DNA for the CDR3: TGTGCCAGTACAATCAGAGGGAGATTATTTGAAGAGACCCAGTACTTC. Its protein product is CASTIRGRLFEETQYF.